This T cell receptor beta chain was sequenced for a study of blood T cell repertoires in COVID-19. For the study at large: Both acute and convalescent COVID-19 samples were obtained from the United States, Italy and Spain. PBMCs, B-cell-depleted T cells, or T cells provided the cDNA or gDNA that made up the material.

In the original workflow: Quantification of nucleated cells was approximated via reference gene primer amplification. Sequencing was performed with immunoSEQ multiplex PCR; in TCRdb, only in-frame clones are kept and a portion is missing. V and J calls and clone size are those listed in that table; D and trimming were worked out from the DNA. The table includes under 300,000 clones, around 90% detected once. It was during active infection that Seattle patients were enrolled and then longitudinally followed. The CDR3 is 14 residues long. V lost 1 base to trimming and J lost 5 bases, with 11 bases between them. CDR1 is SEHNR and CDR2 is FQNEAQ in the germline V gene (reference sequence).

The clonotype was recovered from a woman aged 55-69 years with COVID-19, enrolled during active disease. The chain combines TRBV7-9 with TRBJ1-1; D call uncertain. The sequenced sample consisted of peripheral blood. The CDR3 loop is CASSLGQRGTEAFF. CDR3 DNA: TGTGCCAGCAGCTTAGGTCAGAGAGGGACTGAAGCTTTCTTT. Filled out from reference TRBV7-9 and TRBJ1-1, the complete variable domain reads DTGVSQNPRHKITKRGQNVTFRCDPISEHNRLYWYRQTLGQGPEFLTYFQNEAQLEKSRLLSDRFSAERPKGSFSTLEIQRTEQGDSAMYLCASSLGQRGTEAFFGQGTRLTVV.